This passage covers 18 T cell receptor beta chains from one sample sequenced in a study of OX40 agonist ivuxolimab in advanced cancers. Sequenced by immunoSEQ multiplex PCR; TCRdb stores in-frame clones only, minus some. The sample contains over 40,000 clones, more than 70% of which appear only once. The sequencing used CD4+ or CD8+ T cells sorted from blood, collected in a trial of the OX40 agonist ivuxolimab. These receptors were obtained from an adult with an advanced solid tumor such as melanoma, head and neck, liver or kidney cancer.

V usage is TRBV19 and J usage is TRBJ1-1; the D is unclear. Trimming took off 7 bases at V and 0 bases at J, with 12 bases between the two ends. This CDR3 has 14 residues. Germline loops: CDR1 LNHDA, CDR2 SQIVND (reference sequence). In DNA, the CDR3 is TGTGCCAGTATTAACACGGGAATGAACACTGAAGCTTTCTTT. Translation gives CASINTGMNTEAFF.

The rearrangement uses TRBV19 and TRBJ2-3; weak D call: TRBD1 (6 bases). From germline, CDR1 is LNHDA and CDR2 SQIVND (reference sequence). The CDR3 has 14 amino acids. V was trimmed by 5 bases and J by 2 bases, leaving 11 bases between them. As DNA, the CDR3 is TGTGCCAGTAGTGATCAGGGGTACACAGATACGCAGTATTTT. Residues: CASSDQGYTDTQYF.

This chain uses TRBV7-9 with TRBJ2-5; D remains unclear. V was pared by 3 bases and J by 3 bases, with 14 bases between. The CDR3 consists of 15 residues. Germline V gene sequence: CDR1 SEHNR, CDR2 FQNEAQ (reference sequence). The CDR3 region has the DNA TGTGCCAGCAGCTTTCGTAGAAATGGAAAAGAGACCCAGTACTTC. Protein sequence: CASSFRRNGKETQYF.

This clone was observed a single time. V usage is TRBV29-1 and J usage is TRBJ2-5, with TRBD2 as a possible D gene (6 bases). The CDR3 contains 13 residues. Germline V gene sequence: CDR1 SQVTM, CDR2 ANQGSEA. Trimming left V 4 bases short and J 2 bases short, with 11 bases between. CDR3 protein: CSVGGVGQETQYF. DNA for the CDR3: TGCAGCGTTGGCGGGGTGGGTCAAGAGACCCAGTACTTC. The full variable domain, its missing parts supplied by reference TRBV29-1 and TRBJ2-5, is SAVISQKPSRDICQRGTSLTIQCQVDSQVTMMFWYRQQPGQSLTLIATANQGSEATYESGFVIDKFPISRPNLTFSTLTVSNMSPEDSSIYLCSVGGVGQETQYFGPGTRLLVL.

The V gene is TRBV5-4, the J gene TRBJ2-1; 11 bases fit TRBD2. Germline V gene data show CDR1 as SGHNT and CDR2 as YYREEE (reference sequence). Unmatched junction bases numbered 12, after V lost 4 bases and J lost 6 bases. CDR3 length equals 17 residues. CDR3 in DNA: TGTGCCAGCAGCCCCCGGGGACTAGCGGAAGCCGGCAATGAGCAGTTCTTC. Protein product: CASSPRGLAEAGNEQFF.

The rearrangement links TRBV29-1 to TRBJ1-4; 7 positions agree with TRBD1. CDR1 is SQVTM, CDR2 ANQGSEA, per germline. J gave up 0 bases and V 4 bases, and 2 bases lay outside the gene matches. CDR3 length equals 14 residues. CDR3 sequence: CSVGTGATNEKLFF. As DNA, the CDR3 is TGCAGCGTTGGGACAGGCGCAACTAATGAAAAACTGTTTTTT.

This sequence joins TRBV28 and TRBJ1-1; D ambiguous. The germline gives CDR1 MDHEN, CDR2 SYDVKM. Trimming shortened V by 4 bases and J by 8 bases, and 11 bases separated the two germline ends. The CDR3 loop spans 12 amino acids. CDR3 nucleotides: TGTGCCAGCAGTTCGGTAAGACGCGAAGCTTTCTTT. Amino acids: CASSSVRREAFF.

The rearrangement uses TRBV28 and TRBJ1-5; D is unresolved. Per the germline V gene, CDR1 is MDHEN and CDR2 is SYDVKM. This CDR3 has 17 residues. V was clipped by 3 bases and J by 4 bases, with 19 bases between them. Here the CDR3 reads CASSFHRETFKNQPQHF. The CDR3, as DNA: TGTGCCAGCAGTTTTCATAGGGAGACCTTCAAAAATCAGCCCCAGCATTTT. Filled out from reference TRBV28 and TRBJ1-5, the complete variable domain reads DVKVTQSSRYLVKRTGEKVFLECVQDMDHENMFWYRQDPGLGLRLIYFSYDVKMKEKGDIPEGYSVSREKKERFSLILESASTNQTSMYLCASSFHRETFKNQPQHFGDGTRLSIL.

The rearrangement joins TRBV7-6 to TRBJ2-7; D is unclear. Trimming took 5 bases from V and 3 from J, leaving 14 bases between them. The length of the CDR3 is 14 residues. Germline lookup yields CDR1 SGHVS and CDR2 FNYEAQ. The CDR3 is CASSPNSGGYEQYF. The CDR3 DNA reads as TGTGCCAGCAGCCCCAACTCGGGCGGCTACGAGCAGTACTTC.

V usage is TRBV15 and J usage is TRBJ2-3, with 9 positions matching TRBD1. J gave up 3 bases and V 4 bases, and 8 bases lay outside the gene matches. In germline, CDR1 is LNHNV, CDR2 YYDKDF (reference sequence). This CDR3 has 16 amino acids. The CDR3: CATSIEQGARTDTQYF. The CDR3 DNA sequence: TGTGCCACCAGCATAGAACAGGGGGCGCGGACAGATACGCAGTATTTT.

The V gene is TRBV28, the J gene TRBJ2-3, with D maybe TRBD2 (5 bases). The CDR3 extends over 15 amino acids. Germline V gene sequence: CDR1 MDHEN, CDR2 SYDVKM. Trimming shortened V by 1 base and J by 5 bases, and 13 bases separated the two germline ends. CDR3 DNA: TGTGCCAGCAGTTTATCGGGGAGAGATCGAGATACGCAGTATTTT. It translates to CASSLSGRDRDTQYF.

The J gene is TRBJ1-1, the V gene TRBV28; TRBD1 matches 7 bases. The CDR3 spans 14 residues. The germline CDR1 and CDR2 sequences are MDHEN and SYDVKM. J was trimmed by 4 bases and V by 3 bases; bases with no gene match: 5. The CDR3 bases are TGTGCCAGCAGTTTCCCAGGGGGGAGCACTGAAGCTTTCTTT. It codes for CASSFPGGSTEAFF.

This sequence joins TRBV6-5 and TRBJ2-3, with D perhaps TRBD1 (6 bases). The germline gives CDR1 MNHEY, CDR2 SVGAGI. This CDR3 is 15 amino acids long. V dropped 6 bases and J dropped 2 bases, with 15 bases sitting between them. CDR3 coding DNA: TGTGCCAGCAGCCGTACAGGGTCCTACACAGATACGCAGTATTTT. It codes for CASSRTGSYTDTQYF.

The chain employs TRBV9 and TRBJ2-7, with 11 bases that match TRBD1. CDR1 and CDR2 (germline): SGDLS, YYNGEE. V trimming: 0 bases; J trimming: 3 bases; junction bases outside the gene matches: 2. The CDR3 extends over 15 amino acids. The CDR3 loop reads CASSVGGQGGYEQYF. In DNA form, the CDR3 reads TGTGCCAGCAGCGTAGGGGGACAGGGGGGCTACGAGCAGTACTTC.

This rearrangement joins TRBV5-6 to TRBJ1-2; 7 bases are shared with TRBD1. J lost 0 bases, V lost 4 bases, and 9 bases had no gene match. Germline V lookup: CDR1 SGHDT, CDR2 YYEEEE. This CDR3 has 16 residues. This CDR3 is CASSPYNRGANYGYTF. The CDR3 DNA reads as TGTGCCAGCAGCCCATACAACAGGGGAGCTAACTATGGCTACACCTTC. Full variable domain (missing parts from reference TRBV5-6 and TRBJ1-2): DAGVTQSPTHLIKTRGQQVTLRCSPKSGHDTVSWYQQALGQGPQFIFQYYEEEERQRGNFPDRFSGHQFPNYSSELNVNALLLGDSALYLCASSPYNRGANYGYTFGSGTRLTVV.

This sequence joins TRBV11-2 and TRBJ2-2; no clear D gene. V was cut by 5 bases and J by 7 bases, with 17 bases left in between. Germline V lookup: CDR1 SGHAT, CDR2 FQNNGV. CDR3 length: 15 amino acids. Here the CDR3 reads CASSAKGLPGGELFF. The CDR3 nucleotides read TGTGCCAGCAGCGCCAAGGGTCTCCCGGGCGGGGAGCTGTTTTTT.

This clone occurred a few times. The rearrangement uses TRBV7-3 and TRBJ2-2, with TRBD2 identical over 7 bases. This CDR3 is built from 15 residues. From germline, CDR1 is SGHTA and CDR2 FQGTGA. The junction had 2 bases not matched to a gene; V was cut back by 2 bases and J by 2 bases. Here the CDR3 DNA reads TGTGCCAGCAGCTTAGCGGGAGCAAACACCGGGGAGCTGTTTTTT. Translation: CASSLAGANTGELFF.

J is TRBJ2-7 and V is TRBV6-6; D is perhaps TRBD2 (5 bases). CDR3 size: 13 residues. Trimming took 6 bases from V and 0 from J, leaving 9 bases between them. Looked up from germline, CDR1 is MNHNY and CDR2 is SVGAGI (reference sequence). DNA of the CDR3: TGTGCCAGCAGGCGGGCGAGCTCCTACGAGCAGTACTTC. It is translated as CASRRASSYEQYF.